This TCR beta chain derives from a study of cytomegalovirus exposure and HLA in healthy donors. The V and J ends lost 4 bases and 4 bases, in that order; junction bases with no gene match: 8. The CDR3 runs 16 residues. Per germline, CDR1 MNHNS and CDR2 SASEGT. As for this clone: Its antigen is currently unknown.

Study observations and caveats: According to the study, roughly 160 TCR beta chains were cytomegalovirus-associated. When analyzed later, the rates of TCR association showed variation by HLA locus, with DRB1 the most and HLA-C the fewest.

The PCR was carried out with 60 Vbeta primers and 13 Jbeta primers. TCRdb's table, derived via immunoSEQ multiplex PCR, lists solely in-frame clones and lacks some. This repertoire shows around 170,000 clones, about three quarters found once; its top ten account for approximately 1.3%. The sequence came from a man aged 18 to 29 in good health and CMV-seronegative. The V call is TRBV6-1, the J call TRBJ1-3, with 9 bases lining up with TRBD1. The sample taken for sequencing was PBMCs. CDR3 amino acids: CASSALQGARGNTIYF. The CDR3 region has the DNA TGTGCCAGCAGTGCCCTACAGGGGGCGAGGGGAAACACCATATATTTT.